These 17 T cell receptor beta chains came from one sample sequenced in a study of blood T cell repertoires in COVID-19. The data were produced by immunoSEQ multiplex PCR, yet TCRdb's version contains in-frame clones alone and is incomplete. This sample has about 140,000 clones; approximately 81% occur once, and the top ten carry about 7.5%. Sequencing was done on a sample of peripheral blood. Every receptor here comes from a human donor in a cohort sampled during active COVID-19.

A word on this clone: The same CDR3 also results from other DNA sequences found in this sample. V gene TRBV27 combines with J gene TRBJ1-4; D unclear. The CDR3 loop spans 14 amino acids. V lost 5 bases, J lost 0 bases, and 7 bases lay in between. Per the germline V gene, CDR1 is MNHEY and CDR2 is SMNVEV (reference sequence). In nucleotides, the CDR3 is TGTGCCAGCAGTGGAGTTGCAACTAATGAAAAACTGTTTTTT. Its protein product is CASSGVATNEKLFF. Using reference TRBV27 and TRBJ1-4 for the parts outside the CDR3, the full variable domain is EAQVTQNPRYLITVTGKKLTVTCSQNMNHEYMSWYRQDPGLGLRQIYYSMNVEVTDKGDVPEGYKVSRKEKRNFPLILESPSPNQTSLYFCASSGVATNEKLFFGSGTQLSVL.

This CDR3 reads CASRVPGQAYEQYF. The CDR3 region has the DNA TGTGCCAGCAGGGTGCCGGGACAAGCCTACGAGCAGTACTTC. The chain employs TRBV28 and TRBJ2-7; D is possibly TRBD1 (6 bases). The CDR3 spans 14 residues. The germline V and J ends were trimmed by 6 bases and 2 bases, with 14 bases remaining between them. CDR1 is MDHEN, CDR2 SYDVKM, per germline. The full variable domain, its missing parts supplied by reference TRBV28 and TRBJ2-7, is DVKVTQSSRYLVKRTGEKVFLECVQDMDHENMFWYRQDPGLGLRLIYFSYDVKMKEKGDIPEGYSVSREKKERFSLILESASTNQTSMYLCASRVPGQAYEQYFGPGTRLTVT.

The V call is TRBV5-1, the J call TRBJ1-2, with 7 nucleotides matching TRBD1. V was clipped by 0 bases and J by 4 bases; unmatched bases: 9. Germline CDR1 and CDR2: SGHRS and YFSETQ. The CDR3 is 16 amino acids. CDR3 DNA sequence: TGCGCCAGCAGCTTGGGGGCGGGACAGTACCTCTATGGCTACACCTTC. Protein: CASSLGAGQYLYGYTF.

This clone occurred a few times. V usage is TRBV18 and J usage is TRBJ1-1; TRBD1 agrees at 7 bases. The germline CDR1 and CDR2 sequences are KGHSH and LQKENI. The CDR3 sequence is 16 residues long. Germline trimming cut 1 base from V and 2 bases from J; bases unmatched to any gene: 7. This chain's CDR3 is CASSPLGTADNTEAFF. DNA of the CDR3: TGTGCCAGCTCACCACTCGGGACAGCCGACAACACTGAAGCTTTCTTT.

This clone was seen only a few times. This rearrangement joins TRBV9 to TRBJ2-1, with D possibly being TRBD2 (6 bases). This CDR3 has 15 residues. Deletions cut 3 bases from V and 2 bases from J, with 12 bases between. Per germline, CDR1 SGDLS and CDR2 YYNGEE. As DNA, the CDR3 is TGTGCCAGCAGCGCTAGCGCCGCACCCTACAATGAGCAGTTCTTC. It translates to CASSASAAPYNEQFF.

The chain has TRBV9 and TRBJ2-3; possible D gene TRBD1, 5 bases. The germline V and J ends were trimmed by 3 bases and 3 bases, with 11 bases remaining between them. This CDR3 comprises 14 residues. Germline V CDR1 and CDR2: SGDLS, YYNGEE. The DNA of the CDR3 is TGTGCCAGCAGCGCTTCAGGGATAACAGATACGCAGTATTTT. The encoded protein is CASSASGITDTQYF.

The CDR3 protein is CASSPRQGNQPQHF. CDR3 bases: TGTGCCAGCAGCCCTCGACAGGGCAATCAGCCCCAGCATTTT. The chain uses TRBV6-2 or TRBV6-3 and TRBJ1-5; tentatively, D is TRBD1 (6 bases). Germline CDR1 and CDR2: MNHEY and SVGEGT. This CDR3 comprises 14 residues. The V and J ends lost 6 bases and 2 bases respectively, with 11 bases between them.

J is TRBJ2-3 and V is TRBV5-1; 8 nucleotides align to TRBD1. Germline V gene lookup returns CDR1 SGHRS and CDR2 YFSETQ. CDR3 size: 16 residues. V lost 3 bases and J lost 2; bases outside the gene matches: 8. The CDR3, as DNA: TGCGCCAGCAGCTCAAATCAGGGGGCGTACACAGATACGCAGTATTTT. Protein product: CASSSNQGAYTDTQYF. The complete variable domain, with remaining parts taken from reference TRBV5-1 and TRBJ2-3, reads KAGVTQTPRYLIKTRGQQVTLSCSPISGHRSVSWYQQTPGQGLQFLFEYFSETQRNKGNFPGRFSGRQFSNSRSEMNVSTLELGDSALYLCASSSNQGAYTDTQYFGPGTRLTVL.

The CDR3 sequence: CASSRFRGVNQPQHF. CDR3 in DNA: TGTGCCAGCAGTCGGTTCAGGGGGGTAAATCAGCCCCAGCATTTT. V and J are TRBV6-2 or TRBV6-3 and TRBJ1-5, with TRBD1 matching over 7 bases. Trimming cost V 5 bases and J 4 bases; bases outside gene matches: 8. This CDR3 comprises 15 residues. The V gene's germline CDR1 is MNHEY and CDR2 SVGEGT.

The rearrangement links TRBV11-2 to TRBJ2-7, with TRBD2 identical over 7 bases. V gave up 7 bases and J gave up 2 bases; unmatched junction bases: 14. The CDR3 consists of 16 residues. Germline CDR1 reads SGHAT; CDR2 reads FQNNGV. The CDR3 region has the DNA TGTGCCAGCACCTCCCGGGGGGTGCTAGGCACCTACGAGCAGTACTTC. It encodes CASTSRGVLGTYEQYF.

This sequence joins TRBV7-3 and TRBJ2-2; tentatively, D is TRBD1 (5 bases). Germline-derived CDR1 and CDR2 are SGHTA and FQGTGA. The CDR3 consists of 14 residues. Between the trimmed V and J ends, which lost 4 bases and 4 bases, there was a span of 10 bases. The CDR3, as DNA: TGTGCCAGCAGCTCCGGACATATCACCGGGGAGCTGTTTTTT. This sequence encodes CASSSGHITGELFF.

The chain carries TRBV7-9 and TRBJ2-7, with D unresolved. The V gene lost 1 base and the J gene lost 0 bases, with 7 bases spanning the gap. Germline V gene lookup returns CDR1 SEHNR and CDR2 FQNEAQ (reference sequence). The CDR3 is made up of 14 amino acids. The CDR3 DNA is TGTGCCAGCAGCTTAGAACAGAGCTCCTACGAGCAGTACTTC. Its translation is CASSLEQSSYEQYF.

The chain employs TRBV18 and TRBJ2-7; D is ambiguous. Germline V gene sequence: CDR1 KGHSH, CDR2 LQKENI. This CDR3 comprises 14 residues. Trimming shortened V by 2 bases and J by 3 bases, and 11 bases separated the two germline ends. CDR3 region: CASSPSQRFYEQYF. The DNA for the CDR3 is TGTGCCAGCTCACCAAGTCAGAGGTTCTACGAGCAGTACTTC.

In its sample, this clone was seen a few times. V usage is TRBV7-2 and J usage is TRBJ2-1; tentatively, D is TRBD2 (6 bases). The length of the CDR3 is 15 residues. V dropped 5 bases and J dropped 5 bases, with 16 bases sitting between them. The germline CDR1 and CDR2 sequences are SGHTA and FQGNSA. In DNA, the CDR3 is TGTGCCAGCAGCCCCAAGGCACTAGCTAACAATGAGCAGTTCTTC. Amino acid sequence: CASSPKALANNEQFF.

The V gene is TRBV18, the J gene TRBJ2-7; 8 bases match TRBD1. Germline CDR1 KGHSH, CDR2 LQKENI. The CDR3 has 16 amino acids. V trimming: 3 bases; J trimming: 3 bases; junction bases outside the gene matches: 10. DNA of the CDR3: TGTGCCAGCTCACCCTACGGACAGGGTGGTCTCTACGAGCAGTACTTC. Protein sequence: CASSPYGQGGLYEQYF. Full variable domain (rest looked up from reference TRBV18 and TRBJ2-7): NAGVMQNPRHLVRRRGQEARLRCSPMKGHSHVYWYRQLPEEGLKFMVYLQKENIIDESGMPKERFSAEFPKEGPSILRIQQVVRGDSAAYFCASSPYGQGGLYEQYFGPGTRLTVT.

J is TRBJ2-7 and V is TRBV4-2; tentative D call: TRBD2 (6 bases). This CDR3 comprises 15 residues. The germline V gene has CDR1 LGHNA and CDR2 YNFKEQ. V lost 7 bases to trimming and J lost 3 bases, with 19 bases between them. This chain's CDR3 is CASKGGSGHNYEQYF. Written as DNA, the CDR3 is TGTGCCAGCAAGGGAGGAAGCGGGCACAACTACGAGCAGTACTTC.

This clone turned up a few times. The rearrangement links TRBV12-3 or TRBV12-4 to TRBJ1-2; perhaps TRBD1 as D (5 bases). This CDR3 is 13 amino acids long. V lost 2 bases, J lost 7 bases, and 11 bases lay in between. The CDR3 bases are TGTGCCAGCAGTTTACTCAGGGATGGTGGCTACACCTTC. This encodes CASSLLRDGGYTF.